The 23 T cell receptor beta chains below all came from one sample that was sequenced in a study of T cell responses to AZD1222 COVID-19 vaccine. TCRdb's table, derived via immunoSEQ multiplex PCR, lists solely in-frame clones and lacks some. The sample carries around 140,000 clones, roughly 85% recorded once. The starting material was peripheral blood, obtained 28 days after the second dose of the MenACWY control vaccine. All receptors derive from an adult who received the MenACWY meningococcal vaccine as a control.

The genes are TRBV7-2 and TRBJ2-5, with D unresolved. The germline V gene encodes CDR1 SGHTA and CDR2 FQGNSA. The ends were cut back, 1 base at V and 2 bases at J, with 8 bases in the middle. The CDR3 length is 14 residues. The DNA of the CDR3 is TGTGCCAGCAGCTTAGTGGCTCGACAAGAGACCCAGTACTTC. It encodes CASSLVARQETQYF.

V is TRBV11-2 and J is TRBJ2-1; tentative D call: TRBD2 (6 bases). Germline CDR1 and CDR2: SGHAT and FQNNGV. The CDR3 runs to 16 residues. Deletions cut 0 bases from V and 7 bases from J, with 16 bases between. The CDR3 protein is CASSLEGSGRFNEQFF. The CDR3 coding sequence is TGTGCCAGCAGCTTAGAAGGAAGCGGGCGATTTAATGAGCAGTTCTTC. The full variable domain, rest sourced from reference TRBV11-2 and TRBJ2-1, is EAGVAQSPRYKIIEKRQSVAFWCNPISGHATLYWYQQILGQGPKLLIQFQNNGVVDDSQLPKDRFSAERLKGVDSTLKIQPAKLEDSAVYLCASSLEGSGRFNEQFFGPGTRLTVL.

The chain uses TRBV28 and TRBJ2-1; D not resolved. Germline V gene sequence: CDR1 MDHEN, CDR2 SYDVKM. The CDR3 is made up of 17 amino acids. The V gene lost 4 bases and the J gene lost 6 bases, with 22 bases spanning the gap. DNA for the CDR3: TGTGCCAGCAGTTCGGTCAAAGCTCCCTATACCGGCAATGAGCAGTTCTTC. This codes for CASSSVKAPYTGNEQFF. Full variable domain (missing parts from reference TRBV28 and TRBJ2-1): DVKVTQSSRYLVKRTGEKVFLECVQDMDHENMFWYRQDPGLGLRLIYFSYDVKMKEKGDIPEGYSVSREKKERFSLILESASTNQTSMYLCASSSVKAPYTGNEQFFGPGTRLTVL.

The rearrangement joins TRBV11-3 to TRBJ2-6, with D possibly being TRBD1 (6 bases). Trimming left V 0 bases short and J 0 bases short, with 6 bases between. Germline-derived CDR1 and CDR2 are SGHNT and YENEEA. The CDR3 covers 16 residues. CDR3 loop: CASSLEQGSGANVLTF. The CDR3 DNA reads TGTGCCAGCAGCTTAGAACAGGGCTCTGGGGCCAACGTCCTGACTTTC.

The genes are TRBV10-3 and TRBJ1-4; 7 positions match TRBD1. CDR3 length: 14 amino acids. CDR1 and CDR2 (germline): ENHRY, SYGVKD. The V segment lost 4 bases and the J segment 3 bases; nucleotides outside the gene matches: 2. The CDR3 reads CAISVQGANEKLFF. CDR3 nucleotides: TGTGCCATCAGTGTTCAGGGGGCTAATGAAAAACTGTTTTTT.

The chain combines TRBV29-1 with TRBJ1-1; tentatively, D is TRBD1 (6 bases). The germline V gene encodes CDR1 SQVTM and CDR2 ANQGSEA. V was trimmed by 6 bases and J by 3 bases, leaving 17 bases between them. This CDR3 comprises 14 residues. The CDR3 is CSVVDTGRDTEAFF. CDR3 in DNA: TGCAGCGTGGTTGATACAGGGCGGGACACTGAAGCTTTCTTT.

The chain combines TRBV2 with TRBJ2-7, with TRBD1 matching over 8 bases. CDR1 is SNHLY and CDR2 is FYNNEI in the germline V gene. The CDR3 length is 15 residues. V shed 6 bases, J shed 3 bases, and the junction held 10 bases outside the gene matches. The CDR3: CASRRQGTGFYEQYV. CDR3 DNA sequence: TGTGCCAGCAGAAGACAGGGGACAGGATTCTACGAGCAGTACGTC.

V is TRBV5-1 and J is TRBJ2-5; the D gene is possibly TRBD2 (6 bases). This CDR3 is built from 15 residues. The germline gives CDR1 SGHRS, CDR2 YFSETQ. V shed 4 bases and J shed 5 bases, with 18 bases lying between them. The CDR3 is CASSLGSGPQETQYF. The CDR3 DNA reads as TGCGCCAGCAGCCTCGGGAGTGGGCCTCAGGAGACCCAGTACTTC.

V usage is TRBV4-3 and J usage is TRBJ1-2; D is undetermined. The germline CDR1 and CDR2 sequences are LGHNA and YSLEER. The CDR3 runs to 16 residues. With 0 bases removed from V and 6 bases from J, the gap between germline ends came to 17 bases. The CDR3 sequence is CASSQEGLGYKHGYTF. The CDR3, as DNA: TGCGCCAGCAGCCAAGAGGGCCTAGGCTATAAGCATGGCTACACCTTC.

CDR3 in DNA: TGTGCCAGCAGCTTCCCGGACCAACTAGCTTACAATGAGCAGTTCTTC. Its translation is CASSFPDQLAYNEQFF. The V gene is TRBV5-6, the J gene TRBJ2-1, with D perhaps matching TRBD2 (6 bases). The CDR3 covers 16 residues. V lost 2 bases to trimming and J lost 4 bases, with 16 bases between them. Germline-derived CDR1 and CDR2 are SGHDT and YYEEEE.

The chain joins TRBV24-1 to TRBJ2-5, with D uncertain. CDR3 length: 14 amino acids. The V gene lost 5 bases and the J gene lost 1 base, with 10 bases spanning the gap. Germline assignment: CDR1 KGHDR and CDR2 SFDVKD. This CDR3 is CATSATDFQETQYF. CDR3 DNA: TGTGCCACCAGTGCCACAGACTTCCAAGAGACCCAGTACTTC.

The V gene is TRBV19, the J gene TRBJ1-6; D uncertain. V was pared by 3 bases and J by 5 bases, with 11 bases between. The CDR3 has 15 residues. Germline CDR1 is LNHDA and CDR2 is SQIVND (reference sequence). The CDR3 loop is CASSIRVWDNSPLHF. The CDR3, as DNA: TGTGCCAGTAGTATCCGGGTTTGGGATAATTCACCCCTCCACTTT.

The gene calls are TRBV11-3 and TRBJ1-6; no definite D call. V lost 7 bases and J lost 6, with 10 bases in between. Per germline, CDR1 SGHNT and CDR2 YENEEA. CDR3 size: 13 residues. The DNA of the CDR3 is TGTGCCAGCAAGGGCCCTCTTAATTCACCCCTCCACTTT. Amino acids: CASKGPLNSPLHF.

This chain connects TRBV27 to TRBJ1-5, with D perhaps matching TRBD1 (6 bases). V lost 3 bases to trimming and J lost 1 base, with 13 bases between them. Looked up from germline, CDR1 is MNHEY and CDR2 is SMNVEV (reference sequence). The CDR3 sequence is 16 residues long. CDR3 sequence reads: CASSLRGGKSNQPQHF. The CDR3 DNA reads as TGTGCCAGCAGTTTGAGAGGGGGTAAAAGCAATCAGCCCCAGCATTTT.

DNA for the CDR3: TGTGCCAGCAGCTTAGGACAGCACTCCTACGAGCAGTACTTC. Amino acids: CASSLGQHSYEQYF. The J gene is TRBJ2-7, the V gene TRBV11-2, with D perhaps matching TRBD1 (5 bases). CDR1 is SGHAT, CDR2 FQNNGV, per germline. V dropped 1 base and J dropped 0 bases, with 7 bases sitting between them. This CDR3 is built from 14 residues.

The chain has TRBV2 and TRBJ1-2; TRBD1 matches 7 bases. The CDR3 is made up of 15 amino acids. V was pared by 4 bases and J by 2 bases, with 7 bases of the junction left unmatched. CDR1 is SNHLY and CDR2 is FYNNEI in the germline V gene. The CDR3 is CASSVLGTENYGYTF. The CDR3 nucleotides read TGTGCCAGCAGTGTTCTAGGGACAGAAAACTATGGCTACACCTTC.

The chain is built from TRBV2 and TRBJ1-6; 12 bases are shared with TRBD1. Germline CDR1 SNHLY, CDR2 FYNNEI. The V and J ends lost 8 bases and 8 bases, in that order; junction bases with no gene match: 10. This CDR3 contains 16 residues. DNA of the CDR3: TGTGCCAGCGTCCGGGACAGGGGGCTCGGGTATTCACCCCTCCACTTT. Protein sequence: CASVRDRGLGYSPLHF.

The chain links TRBV10-2 to TRBJ1-5; D remains ambiguous. This CDR3 spans 13 amino acids. Trimming removed 7 bases at V and 4 bases at J, with 11 bases between. Germline CDR1 and CDR2: WSHSY and SAAADI. CDR3 sequence reads: CASKASENQPQHF. Here the CDR3 DNA reads TGCGCCAGCAAGGCCAGCGAGAATCAGCCCCAGCATTTT.

This clone was detected only a few times. The chain couples TRBV21-1 to TRBJ2-7. TRBV21-1 is a recognized pseudogene. This CDR3 has 15 residues. The CDR3 is CASRLSGWGADEQYV. The CDR3 DNA sequence: TGTGCCAGCAGATTATCCGGTTGGGGGGCAGACGAGCAGTACGTC.

To note about this clone: Different DNA sequences within this sample yield the same CDR3. The chain links TRBV20-1 to TRBJ1-1; D is undetermined. The length of the CDR3 is 11 residues. Trimming removed 2 bases at V and 1 base at J, with 2 bases between. Germline CDR1 is DFQATT and CDR2 is SNEGSKA (reference sequence). The CDR3 spells CSARRNTEAFF. CDR3 coding DNA: TGCAGTGCTAGACGGAACACTGAAGCTTTCTTT.

The chain recombines TRBV6-5 with TRBJ1-1, with 8 bases identical to TRBD1. In germline, CDR1 is MNHEY, CDR2 SVGAGI. Trimming at V came to 4 bases and at J to 4 bases, leaving 5 bases not matched to a gene. The CDR3 runs 14 residues. The CDR3 DNA reads as TGTGCCAGCAGTTTACACGGACAGGGCACTGAAGCTTTCTTT. The encoded protein is CASSLHGQGTEAFF.

This clone was detected a few times. The V gene is TRBV4-2, the J gene TRBJ2-5; the D is unclear. CDR1 is LGHNA, CDR2 YNFKEQ, per germline. V dropped 0 bases and J dropped 4 bases, with 9 bases sitting between them. CDR3 length: 14 amino acids. This CDR3 is CASSQDSSSETQYF. CDR3 coding DNA: TGTGCCAGCAGCCAAGACTCTAGTTCAGAGACCCAGTACTTC.

The CDR3: CASRVGLEVTDTQYF. CDR3 in DNA: TGTGCCAGCAGGGTCGGACTAGAGGTCACAGATACGCAGTATTTT. The rearrangement joins TRBV2 to TRBJ2-3, with 7 bases that match TRBD2. Germline assignment: CDR1 SNHLY and CDR2 FYNNEI. There are 15 residues in the CDR3. Trimming cost V 6 bases and J 2 bases; bases outside gene matches: 8. Supplemented by reference TRBV2 and TRBJ2-3, the full variable domain reads EPEVTQTPSHQVTQMGQEVILRCVPISNHLYFYWYRQILGQKVEFLVSFYNNEISEKSEIFDDQFSVERPDGSNFTLKIRSTKLEDSAMYFCASRVGLEVTDTQYFGPGTRLTVL.